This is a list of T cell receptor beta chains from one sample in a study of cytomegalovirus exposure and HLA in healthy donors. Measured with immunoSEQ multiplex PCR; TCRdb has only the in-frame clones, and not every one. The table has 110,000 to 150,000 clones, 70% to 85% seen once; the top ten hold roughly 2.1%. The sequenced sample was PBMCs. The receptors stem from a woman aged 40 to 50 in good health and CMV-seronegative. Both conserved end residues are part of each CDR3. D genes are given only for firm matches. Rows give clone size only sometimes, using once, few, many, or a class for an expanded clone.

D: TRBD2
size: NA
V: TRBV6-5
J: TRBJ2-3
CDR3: CASSYFSGTTTDTQYF
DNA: TGTGCCAGCAGTTACTTTTCTGGGACTACCACAGATACGCAGTATTTT

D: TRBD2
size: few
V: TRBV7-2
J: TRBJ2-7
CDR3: CASSPFGSGSFLEQYF
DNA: TGTGCCAGCAGCCCCTTTGGGAGCGGGAGCTTTCTCGAGCAGTACTTC

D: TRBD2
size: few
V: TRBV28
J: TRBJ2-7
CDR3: CASSSPSSGRLYEQYF
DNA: TGTGCCAGCAGTTCCCCGTCTAGCGGGAGGTTATACGAGCAGTACTTC

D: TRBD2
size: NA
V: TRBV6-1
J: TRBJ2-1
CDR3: CASSAGTRWYNEQFF
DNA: TGTGCCAGCAGTGCCGGGACTAGGTGGTACAATGAGCAGTTCTTC

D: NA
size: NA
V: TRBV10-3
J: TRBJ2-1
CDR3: CAIRQAGQFYNEQFF
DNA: TGTGCCATCAGGCAGGCTGGACAGTTCTACAATGAGCAGTTCTTC

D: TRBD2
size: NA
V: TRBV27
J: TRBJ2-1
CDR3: CASSIAGGPDEQFF
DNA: TGTGCCAGCAGTATAGCGGGAGGGCCGGATGAGCAGTTCTTC

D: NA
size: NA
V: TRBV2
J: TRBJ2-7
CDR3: CASRTSDFYEQYF
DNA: TGTGCCAGCAGAACGAGCGACTTTTACGAGCAGTACTTC

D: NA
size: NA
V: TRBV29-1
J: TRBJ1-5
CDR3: CSVSPDSSNQPQHF
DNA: TGCAGCGTGAGCCCTGACAGCAGCAATCAGCCCCAGCATTTT

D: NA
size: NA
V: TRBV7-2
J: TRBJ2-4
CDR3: CASSLARQDIQYF
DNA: TGTGCCAGCAGCTTAGCGCGTCAGGACATTCAGTACTTC

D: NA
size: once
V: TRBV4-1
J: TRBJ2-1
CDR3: CASSAILQDNEQFF
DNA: TGCGCCAGCAGCGCCATACTACAGGACAATGAGCAGTTCTTC

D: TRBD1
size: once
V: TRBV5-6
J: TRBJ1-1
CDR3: CASSRKGAENTEAFF
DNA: TGTGCCAGCAGCCGGAAGGGGGCCGAGAACACTGAAGCTTTCTTT

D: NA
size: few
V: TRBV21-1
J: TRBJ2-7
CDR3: CASSKVGGAYYEQYF
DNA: TGTGCCAGCAGCAAAGTAGGTGGGGCCTACTACGAGCAGTACTTC

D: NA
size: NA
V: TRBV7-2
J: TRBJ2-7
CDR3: CASSLGGGPAYEQYF
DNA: TGTGCCAGCAGCTTAGGTGGCGGGCCAGCCTACGAGCAGTACTTC

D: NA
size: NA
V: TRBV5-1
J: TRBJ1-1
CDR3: CASSFGAAMNTEAFF
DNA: TGCGCCAGCAGCTTCGGAGCAGCGATGAACACTGAAGCTTTCTTT

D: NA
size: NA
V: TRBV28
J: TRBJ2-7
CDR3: CASTQYGGSHEQYF
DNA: TGTGCCAGCACACAGTACGGAGGATCCCACGAGCAGTACTTC

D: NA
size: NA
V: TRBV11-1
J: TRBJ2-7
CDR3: CASSLTTNNYPGQYF
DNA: TGTGCCAGCAGCTTAACCACCAACAACTACCCGGGGCAGTACTTC

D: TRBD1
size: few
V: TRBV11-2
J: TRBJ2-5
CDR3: CASSNGQGVFETQYF
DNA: TGTGCCAGCAGCAACGGACAGGGGGTATTTGAGACCCAGTACTTC

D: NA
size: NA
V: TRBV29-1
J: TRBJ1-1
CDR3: CSVGRSAEAFF
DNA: TGCAGCGTTGGGAGGAGCGCTGAAGCTTTCTTT

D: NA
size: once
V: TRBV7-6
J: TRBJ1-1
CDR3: CASSLARAGLNTEAFF
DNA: TGTGCCAGCAGCTTAGCCAGGGCGGGGCTGAACACTGAAGCTTTCTTT

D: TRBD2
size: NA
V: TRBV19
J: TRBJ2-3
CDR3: CASSTPHKGAGGGDTQYF
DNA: TGTGCCAGTAGTACCCCCCACAAAGGAGCGGGAGGGGGGGATACGCAGTATTTT

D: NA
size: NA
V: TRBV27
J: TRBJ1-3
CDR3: CASSLSYGPGNTIYF
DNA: TGTGCCAGCAGTTTATCGTACGGTCCGGGAAACACCATATATTTT

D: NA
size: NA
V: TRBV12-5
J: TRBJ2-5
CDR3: CASGASGEETQYF
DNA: TGTGCTAGTGGGGCCTCAGGGGAAGAGACCCAGTACTTC

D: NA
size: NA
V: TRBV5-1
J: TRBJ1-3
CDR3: CASSSQGRGNTIYF
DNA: TGCGCCAGCAGCTCGCAGGGTAGAGGAAACACCATATATTTT

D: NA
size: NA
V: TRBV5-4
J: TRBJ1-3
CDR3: CASSFGGLSGNTIYF
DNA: TGTGCCAGCAGCTTCGGGGGACTCTCTGGAAACACCATATATTTT

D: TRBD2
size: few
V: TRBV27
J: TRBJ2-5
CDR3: CASSLGHPRTSGRWETQYF
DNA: TGTGCCAGCAGTTTGGGGCACCCTAGGACTAGCGGGAGATGGGAGACCCAGTACTTC

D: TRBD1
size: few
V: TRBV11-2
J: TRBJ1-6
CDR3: CASSLGTEIHF
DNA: TGTGCCAGCAGCCTCGGGACAGAAATCCACTTT

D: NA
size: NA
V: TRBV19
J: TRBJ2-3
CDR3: CASKVIATDTQYF
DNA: TGTGCCAGTAAGGTGATAGCAACAGATACGCAGTATTTT